The 19 T cell receptor beta chains given below trace back to one sample, sequenced in a study of T cells in Graves' hyperthyroidism and ophthalmopathy. Amplification targeted TCR beta CDR3 regions from RNA transcripts. The TCR CDR3 first-round RT-PCR relied on the HTBI primer set. TCRdb re-derived calls from the multiplex PCR reads in MiXCR, one entry per CDR3 protein. The sample holds 340,000 or so distinct CDR3 sequences, around 16% seen once. Sample: blood. These receptors came from a man aged 30 to 45 with Graves' hyperthyroidism.

The chain's CDR3 is CASTRQGNIGTDTQYF. As DNA, the CDR3 is TGCGCCAGCACTAGACAGGGCAATATTGGGACAGATACGCAGTATTTT. The rearrangement uses TRBV10-2 and TRBJ2-3, with 7 bases identical to TRBD1. Germline-derived CDR1 and CDR2 are WSHSY and SAAADI. The CDR3 contains 16 residues. With V trimmed by 7 bases and J by 3 bases, 13 bases remained unmatched.

This clonotype was seen at least ten times. The rearrangement joins TRBV2 to TRBJ1-4, with TRBD1 as a possible D gene (6 bases). Germline lookup yields CDR1 SNHLY and CDR2 FYNNEI. The CDR3 covers 14 residues. V was shortened by 5 bases and J by 8 bases, with 15 bases between the two germline ends. CDR3 amino acids: CASSSTGILEKLFF. CDR3 DNA sequence: TGTGCCAGCAGTTCCACAGGGATACTGGAAAAACTGTTTTTT.

This clonotype was counted many times. The chain couples TRBV24-1 to TRBJ2-7; possible D gene TRBD2, 5 bases. There are 15 residues in the CDR3. V was trimmed by 5 bases and J by 5 bases, leaving 18 bases between them. The germline gives CDR1 KGHDR, CDR2 SFDVKD. The DNA of the CDR3 is TGTGCCACCAGTGGAAGAACGGGGTCCTCGGACGAGCAGTACTTC. This encodes CATSGRTGSSDEQYF.

The chain carries TRBV30 and TRBJ2-1; D might be TRBD1 (6 bases). This CDR3 comprises 16 residues. Germline assignment: CDR1 GTSNPN and CDR2 SVGIG (reference sequence). V was pared by 4 bases and J by 0 bases, with 16 bases between. CDR3 sequence (DNA): TGTGCCTGGAACCAAGGGGGTCTCAACTCCTACAATGAGCAGTTCTTC. Its translation is CAWNQGGLNSYNEQFF.

This rearrangement joins TRBV7-2 to TRBJ1-5; unclear D gene. V was shortened by 5 bases and J by 0 bases, with 11 bases between the two germline ends. The germline V gene encodes CDR1 SGHTA and CDR2 FQGNSA. The length of the CDR3 is 15 residues. CDR3 DNA: TGTGCCAGCAGCCAAATGGCGGGTAGCAATCAGCCCCAGCATTTT. Translated, it gives CASSQMAGSNQPQHF.

This clonotype showed up just a few times. The rearrangement uses TRBV6-5 and TRBJ2-7; a possible D gene is TRBD1 (5 bases). The V and J ends lost 4 bases and 6 bases respectively, with 25 bases between them. The CDR3 is 17 residues long. Germline CDR1 is MNHEY and CDR2 is SVGAGI. The CDR3 DNA reads as TGTGCCAGCAGTTCCATCACTGGGGAAGGGGTCCCCCCCGAGCAGTACTTC. Its protein product is CASSSITGEGVPPEQYF.

This clonotype was picked up many times. CDR3 nucleotides: TGTGCCAGCAGGACTACTAGCGGCTTGGGGGAGCAGTACTTC. It codes for CASRTTSGLGEQYF. The chain joins TRBV2 to TRBJ2-7; 8 bases are shared with TRBD2. Germline assignment: CDR1 SNHLY and CDR2 FYNNEI. The V and J ends lost 6 bases and 7 bases, in that order; junction bases with no gene match: 11. The CDR3 is made up of 14 amino acids.

The gene calls are TRBV12-3 or TRBV12-4 and TRBJ2-3, with 7 nucleotides matching TRBD2. CDR3 length equals 13 residues. Written as DNA, the CDR3 is TGTGCTGGGGCCGCGGGAGGCACAGATACGCAGTATTTT. Protein sequence: CAGAAGGTDTQYF.

This clonotype was seen ten or more times. The chain employs TRBV27 and TRBJ2-7; D is uncertain. This CDR3 contains 14 residues. Looked up from germline, CDR1 is MNHEY and CDR2 is SMNVEV (reference sequence). V was shortened by 3 bases and J by 0 bases, with 9 bases between the two germline ends. CDR3 in DNA: TGTGCCAGCAGTTTTCAGATGAGCTCCTACGAGCAGTACTTC. Translated, it gives CASSFQMSSYEQYF.

The chain has TRBV6-2 or TRBV6-3 and TRBJ1-4, with D perhaps matching TRBD1 (6 bases). CDR3 size: 16 residues. Germline V lookup: CDR1 MNHEY, CDR2 SVGEGT. Trimming removed 0 bases at V and 8 bases at J, with 16 bases between. This CDR3 reads CASSYSGAGGREKLFF. The CDR3 region has the DNA TGTGCCAGCAGTTACTCCGGGGCGGGGGGCCGCGAAAAACTGTTTTTT.

The CDR3 spells CSARHSGTPLGEQYF. In DNA form, the CDR3 reads TGCAGTGCTCGCCATAGCGGGACCCCATTAGGCGAGCAGTACTTC. The chain couples TRBV20-1 to TRBJ2-7, with 8 positions matching TRBD2. This CDR3 region has 15 residues. Trimming at V came to 5 bases and at J to 6 bases, leaving 15 bases not matched to a gene. CDR1 is DFQATT and CDR2 is SNEGSKA in the germline V gene (reference sequence).

This clonotype was counted many times. The chain uses TRBV11-2 and TRBJ2-3; 9 nucleotides line up with TRBD2. Unmatched junction bases numbered 22, after V lost 5 bases and J lost 4 bases. Germline V gene lookup returns CDR1 SGHAT and CDR2 FQNNGV. The CDR3 length is 20 residues. The CDR3 reads CASSLLFLREGPVQADTQYF. CDR3 DNA: TGTGCCAGCAGCCTCCTATTTCTGCGGGAGGGCCCAGTCCAAGCAGATACGCAGTATTTT.

The V and J genes are TRBV30 and TRBJ2-2, with TRBD1 as a possible D gene (6 bases). Trimming took off 2 bases at V and 2 bases at J, with 9 bases between the two ends. The CDR3 runs to 14 residues. Germline CDR1 reads GTSNPN; CDR2 reads SVGIG (reference sequence). The CDR3 DNA reads TGTGCCTGGAGTCTGACAGGAAACACCGGGGAGCTGTTTTTT. Protein sequence: CAWSLTGNTGELFF.

J is TRBJ2-1 and V is TRBV19, with 7 bases lining up with TRBD2. The trim removed 5 bases at V and 9 bases at J, leaving 22 bases unmatched. CDR1 and CDR2 (germline): LNHDA, SQIVND (reference sequence). This CDR3 comprises 18 residues. CDR3 DNA: TGTGCCAGTAGTTCCCGGGCTAGCGGCTCTGGGGCCCGGGGTGAGCAGTTCTTC. It specifies CASSSRASGSGARGEQFF.

In its sample, this clonotype was seen a few times. This sequence joins TRBV7-3 and TRBJ1-1; unclear D gene. Trimming removed 3 bases at V and 7 bases at J, with 15 bases between. CDR1 and CDR2 from the germline V gene are SGHTA and FQGTGA. CDR3 length equals 14 residues. DNA of the CDR3: TGTGCCAGCAGCTTGAACCCGGGAAGCGGTGAAGCTTTCTTT. This sequence encodes CASSLNPGSGEAFF.

In its sample, this clonotype was seen many times. The chain employs TRBV6-1 and TRBJ2-5, with 7 bases fitting TRBD2. With 7 bases clipped from V and 2 bases from J, the junction kept 4 bases outside the gene matches. This CDR3 contains 13 residues. Germline lookup yields CDR1 MNHNS and CDR2 SASEGT. The CDR3 reads CASTRLAQETQYF. CDR3 sequence (DNA): TGTGCCAGCACAAGACTAGCACAAGAGACCCAGTACTTC.

This clonotype occurred a few times. The chain recombines TRBV7-8 with TRBJ2-2; tentatively, D is TRBD1 (5 bases). V shed 5 bases and J shed 6 bases, with 10 bases lying between them. CDR3 length: 13 residues. Germline assignment: CDR1 SGHVS and CDR2 FQNEAQ. CDR3: CASSQRQSGELFF. The CDR3 DNA follows: TGTGCCAGCAGCCAGAGACAGTCCGGGGAGCTGTTTTTT.

The sample holds many counts of this clonotype. The chain is built from TRBV7-9 and TRBJ2-7; D is perhaps TRBD1 or TRBD2 (5 bases each). From germline, CDR1 is SEHNR and CDR2 FQNEAQ (reference sequence). The CDR3 loop spans 19 amino acids. The V gene lost 5 bases and the J gene lost 0 bases, with 26 bases spanning the gap. The CDR3 region is CASSPRLNRDPNYSYEQYF. The CDR3 DNA is TGTGCCAGCAGCCCCCGGTTGAATAGGGACCCAAACTACTCCTACGAGCAGTACTTC.

Many counts were recorded for this clonotype. The chain joins TRBV28 to TRBJ1-4; 7 positions agree with TRBD1. The V segment lost 5 bases and the J segment 6 bases; nucleotides outside the gene matches: 9. The CDR3 spans 15 residues. Germline lookup yields CDR1 MDHEN and CDR2 SYDVKM. CDR3 nucleotides: TGTGCCAGCAGTAGCGTAGGGGGCTCAGATGAAAAACTGTTTTTT. It encodes CASSSVGGSDEKLFF.